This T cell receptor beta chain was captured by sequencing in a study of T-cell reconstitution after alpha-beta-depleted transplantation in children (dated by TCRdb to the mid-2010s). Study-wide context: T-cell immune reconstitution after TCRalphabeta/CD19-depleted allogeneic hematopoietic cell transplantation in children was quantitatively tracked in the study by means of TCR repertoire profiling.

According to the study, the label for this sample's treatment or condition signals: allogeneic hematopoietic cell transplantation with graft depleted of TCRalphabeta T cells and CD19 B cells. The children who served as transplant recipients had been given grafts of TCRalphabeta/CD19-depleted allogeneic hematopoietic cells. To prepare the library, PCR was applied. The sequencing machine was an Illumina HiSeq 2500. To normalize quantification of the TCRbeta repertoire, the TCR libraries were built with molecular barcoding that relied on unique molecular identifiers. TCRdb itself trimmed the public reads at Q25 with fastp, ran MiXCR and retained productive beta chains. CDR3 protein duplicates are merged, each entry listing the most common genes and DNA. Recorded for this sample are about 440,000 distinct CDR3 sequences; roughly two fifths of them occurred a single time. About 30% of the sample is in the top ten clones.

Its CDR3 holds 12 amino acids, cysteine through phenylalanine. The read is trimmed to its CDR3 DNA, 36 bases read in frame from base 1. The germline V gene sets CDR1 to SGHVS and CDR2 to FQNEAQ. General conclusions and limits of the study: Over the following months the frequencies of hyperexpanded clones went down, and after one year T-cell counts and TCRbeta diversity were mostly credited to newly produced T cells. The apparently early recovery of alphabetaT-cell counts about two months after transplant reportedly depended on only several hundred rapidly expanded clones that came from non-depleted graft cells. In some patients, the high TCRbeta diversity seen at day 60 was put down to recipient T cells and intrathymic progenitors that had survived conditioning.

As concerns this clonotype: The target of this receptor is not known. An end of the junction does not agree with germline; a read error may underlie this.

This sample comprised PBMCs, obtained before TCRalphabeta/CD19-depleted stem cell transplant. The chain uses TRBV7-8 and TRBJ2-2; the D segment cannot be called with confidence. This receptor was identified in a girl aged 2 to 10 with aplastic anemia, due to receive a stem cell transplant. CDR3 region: CASSLNIGELFF. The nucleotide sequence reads TGTGCCAGCAGCTTGAACATCGGGGAGCTGTTTTTT.